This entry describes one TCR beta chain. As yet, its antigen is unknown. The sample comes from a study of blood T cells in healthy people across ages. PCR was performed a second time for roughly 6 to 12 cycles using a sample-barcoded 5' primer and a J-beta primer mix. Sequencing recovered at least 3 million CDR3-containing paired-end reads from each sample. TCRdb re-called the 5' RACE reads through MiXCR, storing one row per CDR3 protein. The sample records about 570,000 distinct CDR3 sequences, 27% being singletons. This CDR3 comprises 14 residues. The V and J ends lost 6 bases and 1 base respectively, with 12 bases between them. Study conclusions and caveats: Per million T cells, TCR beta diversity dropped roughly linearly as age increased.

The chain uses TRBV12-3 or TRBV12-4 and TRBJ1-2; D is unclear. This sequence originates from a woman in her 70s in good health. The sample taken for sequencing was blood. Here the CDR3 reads CASSRADDNYGYTF. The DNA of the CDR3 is TGTGCCAGCAGCCGGGCGGACGATAACTATGGCTACACCTTC.